This entry concerns a single T cell receptor beta chain. This clone's antigen is unknown. No much larger clone exists at a distance of one base, and base qualities are not known. The data were obtained in a study of OX40 agonist ivuxolimab in advanced cancers. Background for the entire study: Ivuxolimab was an agonistic, fully human IgG2 monoclonal antibody directed against OX40 (CD134), a costimulatory receptor. Intravenous ivuxolimab was administered to patients every 2 weeks at six dose levels: 0.01, 0.1, 0.3, 1.5, 3 and 10 mg/kg. Among the roughly 54 dose-escalation patients, about 19 had hepatocellular carcinoma, approximately 15 melanoma, 9 renal cell carcinoma and 9 head and neck cancer. The dose-escalation cohort was almost 85% male with a mean age of about 54 years, ranging from about 23 to 85. Prior anti-PD-1, anti-PD-L1 or anti-CTLA-4 therapy was permitted, and checkpoint inhibitors had been received by less than 45% of dose-escalation patients. Partial responses occurred in three dose-escalation patients, of whom one had hepatocellular carcinoma and two had cutaneous melanoma. Peripheral TCRbeta sequencing was intended to test whether TCR sequence diversity was altered and clonal T-cell expansion was caused by ivuxolimab. The paper covers the monotherapy dose-escalation part of the phase I ivuxolimab trial, which included N = 52 patients. General conclusions and limits of the study: Clonal expansion of both CD4+ and CD8+ blood T cells was observed from baseline to week 6 at doses 0.1 to 3.0 mg/kg. Low levels of normalized T-cell clonal expansion were also seen in some patients who did not respond. Antigen specificity was not determined for the clonally expanded peripheral T cells. On average, CD8+ T cells showed more expanded clones than CD4+ T cells after ivuxolimab. In the 0.1-3.0 mg/kg groups, partial responders were among the patients with the lowest normalized peripheral clonal expansion, particularly in CD8+ T cells.

Genomic DNA was isolated from the sorted cells so that the TCRbeta CDR3 region could be sequenced. The immunoSEQ Assay was used for sequencing of TCRbeta CDR3 regions. The table was pulled from immuneACCESS by TCRdb, which kept in-frame rearrangements only. Such tables lose some clones; where checked, under half of the loss comes from unresolved V genes, and the rest has no known cause. The sample table holds approximately 49,000 clones, of which roughly 84% were seen once. The top ten constitute 9% to 10% of the sample. CDR1 and CDR2, looked up from the germline V gene, are SQVTM and ANQGSEA. Spanning cysteine to phenylalanine, the CDR3 consists of 17 amino acids. Only CDR3 DNA remains: 51 bases, in frame from the first base. V has 4 bases trimmed and J has 3 bases trimmed; junction bases matching no gene number 17. The trial excluded patients who had a history of autoimmune disease or were on systemic immunosuppression. Peripheral blood for TCR sequencing was collected from all dose cohorts at baseline, on cycle 4 day 1, and on cycle 7 day 1. The samples were taken from a phase I, first-in-human, multicenter, open-label dose-escalation trial of ivuxolimab. Adults with locally advanced or metastatic melanoma, renal cell, hepatocellular, or head and neck squamous cell carcinoma were enrolled in the trial. Before TCR sequencing, CD4+ and CD8+ T cells were separately sorted from peripheral blood.

The rearranged chain carries TRBV29-1 and TRBJ1-2, and 7 junctional nucleotides match TRBD1. The material sequenced was CD4+ or CD8+ T cells sorted from blood, taken in a trial of the OX40 agonist ivuxolimab. This clonotype was obtained from an adult with an advanced solid tumor such as melanoma, head and neck, liver or kidney cancer. The nucleotide sequence is given as TGCAGCGTTGTGGGAACAGACAGGGAGGGATCATACTATGGCTACACCTTC. This sequence encodes CSVVGTDREGSYYGYTF.